Listed below are T cell receptor beta chains from one sample, sequenced in a study of long-term antiretroviral therapy in people with HIV. TCRdb keeps only in-frame clones here, not all; method: immunoSEQ multiplex PCR. The sample shows 20,000 to 25,000 clones, 85% to 95% of them seen only once. The sequenced sample was unsorted PBMCs, obtained 7.6 years after starting antiretroviral therapy. The receptor source for this set is a woman between 40 and 50 years old with HIV. Both conserved end residues are part of each CDR3. A D gene is named only where the DNA matches it firmly.

d_call | v_call | cdr3_aa
TRBD1 | TRBV19 | CASSSGQAYSNQPQHF
- | TRBV20-1 | CSAYENTEAFF
- | TRBV4-1 | CASSQGSPYNEQFF
- | TRBV21-1 | CASSKATDTSNQPQHF
- | TRBV2 | CASSGREQYF
- | TRBV5-4 | CASSFSGTDTQYF
TRBD1 | TRBV19 | CASSIPDRANSPLHF
- | TRBV28 | CASSRDTNNSPLHF
TRBD2 | TRBV4-3 | CASSPSKTSGGLDTQYF
- | TRBV6-5 | CASSSSGTHSSYEQYF
- | TRBV7-2 | CASSLGPRRPRQETQYF
- | TRBV7-3 | CASSLDSNEQFF
- | TRBV27 | CASREDRFNYGYTF
- | TRBV6-1 | CASRRDLYGYTF
TRBD1 | TRBV9 | CASSVGTGANTEAFF
- | TRBV6-5 | CASSYGVGVNSPLHF
TRBD1 | TRBV4-3 | CASSQQQGAETQYF